The entry below gives a single TCR beta chain sequence along with its context. V was pared by 2 bases and J by 7 bases, with 21 bases between. CDR3 length equals 17 residues. The germline CDR1 and CDR2 sequences are SGHTA and FQGTGA. This record belongs to a study of T cell responses to AZD1222 COVID-19 vaccine. This table comes from immunoSEQ multiplex PCR, and its TCRdb copy is limited to in-frame clones, with some not included. The sample contains about 97,000 clones, just over 90% of which appear only once. V is TRBV7-3 and J is TRBJ1-5, with D perhaps TRBD1 (5 bases). Source: peripheral blood, taken on day 0 of AZD1222 vaccination. This receptor was identified in an adult in good health. The CDR3 reads CASSLPLRPLGDQPQHF. CDR3 DNA sequence: TGTGCCAGCAGCTTACCCTTACGACCTCTAGGGGACCAGCCCCAGCATTTT.